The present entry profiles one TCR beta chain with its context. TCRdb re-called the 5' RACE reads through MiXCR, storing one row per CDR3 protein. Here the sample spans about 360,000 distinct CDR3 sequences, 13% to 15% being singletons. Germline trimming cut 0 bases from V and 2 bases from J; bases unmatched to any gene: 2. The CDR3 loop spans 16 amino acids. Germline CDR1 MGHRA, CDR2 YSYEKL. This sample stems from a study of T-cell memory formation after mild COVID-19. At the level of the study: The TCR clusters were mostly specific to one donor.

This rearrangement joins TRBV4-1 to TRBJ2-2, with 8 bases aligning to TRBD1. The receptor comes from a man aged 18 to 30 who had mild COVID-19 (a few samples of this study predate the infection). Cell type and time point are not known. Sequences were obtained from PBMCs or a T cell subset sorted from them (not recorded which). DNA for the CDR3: TGCGCCAGCAGCCAAGACAGGGGGCCCAACACCGGGGAGCTGTTTTTT. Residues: CASSQDRGPNTGELFF.